The clone carrying this T cell receptor (beta chain) was counted a few times. Antigen specificity is unknown. Once obtained from cultured CD4+ T cells, the DNA was sequenced using the Oncomine TCR Beta short-read assay. TCRdb re-derived calls from the PCR reads in MiXCR, one entry per CDR3 protein. Of 20,000 or so distinct CDR3 sequences in the sample, 20% to 25% are singletons; the top ten hold 7.5% to 8%. This record belongs to a study of vaccination and CD4 T cells after COVID-19. Study at large: Overlapping spike peptides served as the stimulus for the cells. These peptides came from SARS-CoV-2 and from the common cold coronaviruses HCoV-NL63, HCoV-OC43 and HCoV-229E. Findings of the study overall: The great majority, 304 of 307 vaccine-specific clones, proved spike mono-reactive in convalescent patients.

Indicated treatment: approximately 9-day PBMC culture with coronavirus spike peptide pools or control peptides (ViraFEST assay). Peptide pools at 8 to 10 ug/ml and IL-2 at approximately 9.6 IU/ml were added to cultures of 1.5 million to 2 million PBMCs per well. The V and J ends lost 5 bases and 0 bases, in that order; junction bases with no gene match: 9. The CDR3 runs 16 residues. The V gene's germline CDR1 is DFQATT and CDR2 SNEGSKA (reference sequence). This TCR came from a human donor with COVID-19. The chain uses TRBV20-1 and TRBJ2-3, with 9 bases lining up with TRBD2. Sequences were obtained from cultured CD4+ T cells from blood. The CDR3 DNA reads as TGCAGTGCTGGCGGACTAGCGAGGGTTAGCACAGATACGCAGTATTTT. This sequence encodes CSAGGLARVSTDTQYF.